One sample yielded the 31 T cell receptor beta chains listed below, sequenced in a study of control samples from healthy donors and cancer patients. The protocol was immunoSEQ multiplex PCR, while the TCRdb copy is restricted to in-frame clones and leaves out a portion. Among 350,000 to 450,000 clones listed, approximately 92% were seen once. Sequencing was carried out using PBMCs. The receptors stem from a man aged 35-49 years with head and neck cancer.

This CDR3 is CASSQQGQPQHF. In DNA, the CDR3 is TGTGCCAGCAGCCAACAGGGGCAGCCCCAGCATTTT. The V gene is TRBV28, the J gene TRBJ1-5; TRBD1 agrees at 7 bases. This CDR3 is built from 12 residues. Germline assignment: CDR1 MDHEN and CDR2 SYDVKM. The trim removed 6 bases at V and 7 bases at J, leaving 3 bases unmatched.

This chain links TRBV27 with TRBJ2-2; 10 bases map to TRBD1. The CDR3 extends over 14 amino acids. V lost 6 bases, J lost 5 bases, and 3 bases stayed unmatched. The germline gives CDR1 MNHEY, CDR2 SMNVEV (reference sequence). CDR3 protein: CASRGQGGTGELFF. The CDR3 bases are TGTGCCAGCAGAGGACAGGGGGGGACCGGGGAGCTGTTTTTT.

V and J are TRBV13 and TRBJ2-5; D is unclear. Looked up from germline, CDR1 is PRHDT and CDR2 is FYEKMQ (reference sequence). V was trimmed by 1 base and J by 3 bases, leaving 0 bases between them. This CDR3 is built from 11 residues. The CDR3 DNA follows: TGTGCCAGCAGCTTAGAAGAGACCCAGTACTTC. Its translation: CASSLEETQYF.

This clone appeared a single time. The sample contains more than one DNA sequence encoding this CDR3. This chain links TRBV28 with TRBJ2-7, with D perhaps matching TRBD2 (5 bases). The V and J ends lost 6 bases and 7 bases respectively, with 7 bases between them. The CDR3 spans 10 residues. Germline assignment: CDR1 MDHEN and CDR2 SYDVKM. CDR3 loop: CASSSGEQYF. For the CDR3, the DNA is TGTGCCAGCAGCTCGGGGGAGCAGTACTTC.

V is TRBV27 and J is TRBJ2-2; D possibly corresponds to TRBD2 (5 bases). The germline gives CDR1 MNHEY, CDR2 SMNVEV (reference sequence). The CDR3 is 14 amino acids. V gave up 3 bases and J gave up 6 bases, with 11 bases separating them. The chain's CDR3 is CASSFRGTPGELFF. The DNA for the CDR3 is TGTGCCAGCAGTTTCCGGGGAACCCCCGGGGAGCTGTTTTTT.

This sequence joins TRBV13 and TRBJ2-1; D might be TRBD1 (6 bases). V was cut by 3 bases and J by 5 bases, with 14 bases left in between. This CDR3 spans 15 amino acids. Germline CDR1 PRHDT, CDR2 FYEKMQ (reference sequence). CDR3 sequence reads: CASSFSGDINNEQFF. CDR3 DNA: TGTGCCAGCAGCTTCTCAGGGGATATTAACAATGAGCAGTTCTTC. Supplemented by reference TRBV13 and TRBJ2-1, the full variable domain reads AAGVIQSPRHLIKEKRETATLKCYPIPRHDTVYWYQQGPGQDPQFLISFYEKMQSDKGSIPDRFSAQQFSDYHSELNMSSLELGDSALYFCASSFSGDINNEQFFGPGTRLTVL.

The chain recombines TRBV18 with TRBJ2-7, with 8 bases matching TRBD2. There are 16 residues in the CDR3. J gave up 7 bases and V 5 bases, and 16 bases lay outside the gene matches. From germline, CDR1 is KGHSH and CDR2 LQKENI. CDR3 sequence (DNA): TGTGCCAGCTCATACTTCTCCCAAGCGGGAGAGTGGGAGCAGTACTTC. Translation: CASSYFSQAGEWEQYF. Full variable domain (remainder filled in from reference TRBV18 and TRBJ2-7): NAGVMQNPRHLVRRRGQEARLRCSPMKGHSHVYWYRQLPEEGLKFMVYLQKENIIDESGMPKERFSAEFPKEGPSILRIQQVVRGDSAAYFCASSYFSQAGEWEQYFGPGTRLTVT.

The CDR3 nucleotides read TGTGCCAGCAGCCAGTCAAAAGCCTGGGGAAGCACAGATACGCAGTATTTT. Translating gives CASSQSKAWGSTDTQYF. The chain employs TRBV7-3 and TRBJ2-3; D remains unclear. The CDR3 is 17 amino acids. Trimming pared 5 bases from V and 0 bases from J, leaving 18 bases between. Germline V gene sequence: CDR1 SGHTA, CDR2 FQGTGA.

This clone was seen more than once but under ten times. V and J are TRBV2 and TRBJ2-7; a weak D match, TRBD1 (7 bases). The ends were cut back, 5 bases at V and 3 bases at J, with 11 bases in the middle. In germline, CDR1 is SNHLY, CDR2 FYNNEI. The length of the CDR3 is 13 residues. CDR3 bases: TGTGCCAGCAGTTTGCAGGGGGGCTACGAGCAGTACTTC. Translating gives CASSLQGGYEQYF.

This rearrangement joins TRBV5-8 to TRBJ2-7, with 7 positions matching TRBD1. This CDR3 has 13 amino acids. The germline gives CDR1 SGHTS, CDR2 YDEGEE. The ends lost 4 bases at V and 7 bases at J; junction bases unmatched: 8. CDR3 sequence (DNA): TGTGCCAGCAGCAGAGGGGGCGCGAGGGAGCAGTACTTC. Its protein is CASSRGGAREQYF.

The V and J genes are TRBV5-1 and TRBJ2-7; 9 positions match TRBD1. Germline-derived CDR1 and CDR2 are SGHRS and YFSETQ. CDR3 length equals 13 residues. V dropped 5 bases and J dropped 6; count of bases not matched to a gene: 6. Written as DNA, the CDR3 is TGCGCCAGCAGGGGGGGACAGGGTAGCGAGCAGTACTTC. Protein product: CASRGGQGSEQYF.

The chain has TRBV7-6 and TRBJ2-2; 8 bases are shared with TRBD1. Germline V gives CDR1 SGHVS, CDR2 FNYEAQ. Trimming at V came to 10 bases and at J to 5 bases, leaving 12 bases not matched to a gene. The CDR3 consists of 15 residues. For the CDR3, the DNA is TGTGCCACCCAGCCCGGGACAGGAGGTACCGGGGAGCTGTTTTTT. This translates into CATQPGTGGTGELFF.

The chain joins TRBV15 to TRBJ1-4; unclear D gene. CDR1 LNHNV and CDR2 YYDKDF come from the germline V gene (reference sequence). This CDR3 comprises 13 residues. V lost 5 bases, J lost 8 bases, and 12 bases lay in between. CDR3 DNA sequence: TGTGCCACCAGCCTGGGCGGTCCCGAAAAACTGTTTTTT. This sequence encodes CATSLGGPEKLFF.

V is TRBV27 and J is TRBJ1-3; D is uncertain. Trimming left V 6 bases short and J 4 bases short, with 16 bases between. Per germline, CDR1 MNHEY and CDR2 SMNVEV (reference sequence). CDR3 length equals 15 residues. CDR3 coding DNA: TGTGCCAGCAGCCCGATGGGAATCGGCGGAAACACCATATATTTT. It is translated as CASSPMGIGGNTIYF.

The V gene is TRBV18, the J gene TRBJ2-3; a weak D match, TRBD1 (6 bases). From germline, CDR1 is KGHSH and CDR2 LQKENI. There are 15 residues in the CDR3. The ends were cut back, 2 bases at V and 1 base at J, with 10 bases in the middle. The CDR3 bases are TGTGCCAGCTCACCAAGACAGGTGGGCACAGATACGCAGTATTTT. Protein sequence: CASSPRQVGTDTQYF.

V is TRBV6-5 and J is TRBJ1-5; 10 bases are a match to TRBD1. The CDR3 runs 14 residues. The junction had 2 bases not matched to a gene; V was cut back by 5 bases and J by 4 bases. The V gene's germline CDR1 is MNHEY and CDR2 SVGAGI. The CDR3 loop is CASSMDRGNQPQHF. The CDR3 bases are TGTGCCAGCAGTATGGACAGGGGGAATCAGCCCCAGCATTTT.

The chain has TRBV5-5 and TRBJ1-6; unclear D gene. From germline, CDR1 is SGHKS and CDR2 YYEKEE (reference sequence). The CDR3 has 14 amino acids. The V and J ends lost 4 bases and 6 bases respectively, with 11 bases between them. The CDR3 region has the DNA TGTGCCAGCAGCAGCAAAGAGACTAATTCACCCCTCCACTTT. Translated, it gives CASSSKETNSPLHF.

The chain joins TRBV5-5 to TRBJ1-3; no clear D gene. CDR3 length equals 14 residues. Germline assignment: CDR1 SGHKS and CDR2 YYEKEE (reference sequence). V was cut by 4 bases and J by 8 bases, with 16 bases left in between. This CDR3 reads CASSPEVGRDTIYF. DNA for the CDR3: TGTGCCAGCAGCCCCGAGGTGGGTCGGGACACCATATATTTT.

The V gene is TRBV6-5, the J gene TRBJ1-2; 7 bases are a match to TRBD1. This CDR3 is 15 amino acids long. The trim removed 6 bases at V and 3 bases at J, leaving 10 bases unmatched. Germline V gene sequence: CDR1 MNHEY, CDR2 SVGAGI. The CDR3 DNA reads TGTGCCAGCAGCGTGACAGGGACAACCTACTATGGCTACACCTTC. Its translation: CASSVTGTTYYGYTF.

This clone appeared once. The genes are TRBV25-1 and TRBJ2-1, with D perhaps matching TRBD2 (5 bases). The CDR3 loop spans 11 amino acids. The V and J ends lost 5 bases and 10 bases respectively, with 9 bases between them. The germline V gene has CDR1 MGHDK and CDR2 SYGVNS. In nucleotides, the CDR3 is TGTGCCAGCAGTAGCGGTCGCGAGCAGTTCTTC. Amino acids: CASSSGREQFF.

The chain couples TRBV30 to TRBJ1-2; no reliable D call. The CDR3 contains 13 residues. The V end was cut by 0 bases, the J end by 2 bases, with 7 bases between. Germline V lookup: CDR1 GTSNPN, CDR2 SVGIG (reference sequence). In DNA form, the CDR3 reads TGTGCCTGGAGTGTTCCCGGGAACTATGGCTACACCTTC. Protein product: CAWSVPGNYGYTF.

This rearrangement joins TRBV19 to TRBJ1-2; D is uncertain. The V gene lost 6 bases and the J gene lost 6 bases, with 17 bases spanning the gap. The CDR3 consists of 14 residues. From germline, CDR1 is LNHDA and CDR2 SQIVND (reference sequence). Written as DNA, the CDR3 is TGTGCCAGTAGCTTGGGAGAAGGAAAGGATGGCTACACCTTC. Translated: CASSLGEGKDGYTF.

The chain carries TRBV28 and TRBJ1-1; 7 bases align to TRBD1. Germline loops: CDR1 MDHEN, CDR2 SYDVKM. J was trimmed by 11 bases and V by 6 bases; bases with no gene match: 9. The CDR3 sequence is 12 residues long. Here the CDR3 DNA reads TGTGCCAGCAGGGGGACAGCCCGCAGGGCTTTCTTT. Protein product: CASRGTARRAFF.

The CDR3 coding sequence is TGTGCCAGCAGCCAAGCCCCAGGAATCGGCACTGAAGCTTTCTTT. Translating gives CASSQAPGIGTEAFF. The rearrangement links TRBV3-1 (or the pseudogene TRBV3-2) to TRBJ1-1; D is ambiguous. The CDR3 sequence is 15 residues long. Trimming removed 1 base at V and 4 bases at J, with 13 bases between. Germline V gene sequence: CDR1 LGHDT, CDR2 YNNKEL (reference sequence).

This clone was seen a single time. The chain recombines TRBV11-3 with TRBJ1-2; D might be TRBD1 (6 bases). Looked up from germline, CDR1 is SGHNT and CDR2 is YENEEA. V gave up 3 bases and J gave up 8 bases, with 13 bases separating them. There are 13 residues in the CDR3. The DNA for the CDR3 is TGTGCCAGCAGCTTGAGCACAGGGATCGGCTACACCTTC. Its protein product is CASSLSTGIGYTF.

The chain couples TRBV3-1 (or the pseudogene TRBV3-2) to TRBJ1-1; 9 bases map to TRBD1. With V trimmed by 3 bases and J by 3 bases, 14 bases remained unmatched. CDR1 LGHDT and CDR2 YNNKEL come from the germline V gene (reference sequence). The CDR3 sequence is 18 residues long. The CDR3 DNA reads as TGTGCCAGCAGCCACTCCATCCCTCACAGGGGGCTAGACACTGAAGCTTTCTTT. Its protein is CASSHSIPHRGLDTEAFF.

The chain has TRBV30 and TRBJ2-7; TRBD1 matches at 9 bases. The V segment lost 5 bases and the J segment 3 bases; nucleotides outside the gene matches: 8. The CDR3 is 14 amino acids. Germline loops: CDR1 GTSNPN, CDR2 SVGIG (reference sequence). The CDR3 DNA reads TGTGCCTGGTGTCCGGGACAGGGATTCTACGAGCAGTACTTC. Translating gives CAWCPGQGFYEQYF.

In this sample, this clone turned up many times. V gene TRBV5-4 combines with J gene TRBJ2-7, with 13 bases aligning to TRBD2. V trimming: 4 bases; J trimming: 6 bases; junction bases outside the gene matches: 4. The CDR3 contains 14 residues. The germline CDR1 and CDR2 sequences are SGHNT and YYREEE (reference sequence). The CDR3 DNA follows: TGTGCCAGCAGCGATCGACTAGCGGGAGGCGAGCAGTACTTC. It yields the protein CASSDRLAGGEQYF. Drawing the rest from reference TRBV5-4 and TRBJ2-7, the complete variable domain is ETGVTQSPTHLIKTRGQQVTLRCSSQSGHNTVSWYQQALGQGPQFIFQYYREEENGRGNFPPRFSGLQFPNYSSELNVNALELDDSALYLCASSDRLAGGEQYFGPGTRLTVT.

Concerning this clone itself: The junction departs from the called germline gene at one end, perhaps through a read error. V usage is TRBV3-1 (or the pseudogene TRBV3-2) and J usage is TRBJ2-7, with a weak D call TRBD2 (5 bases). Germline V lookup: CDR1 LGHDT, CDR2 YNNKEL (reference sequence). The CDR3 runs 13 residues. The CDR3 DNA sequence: TGTGCCAGCAGCCAATCCGGCCAGGATTATCGGGGCTTC. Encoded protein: CASSQSGQDYRGF.

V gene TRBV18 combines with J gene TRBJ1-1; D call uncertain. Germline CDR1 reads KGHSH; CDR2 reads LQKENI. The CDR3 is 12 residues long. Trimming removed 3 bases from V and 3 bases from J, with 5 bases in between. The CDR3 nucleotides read TGTGCCAGCTCACCGTTGGACACTGAAGCTTTCTTT. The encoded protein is CASSPLDTEAFF.

CDR3 in amino acids: CASSTGGGGGETQYF. The CDR3 bases are TGTGCCAGTAGTACTGGCGGGGGGGGCGGCGAGACCCAGTACTTC. This rearrangement joins TRBV19 to TRBJ2-5; 9 nucleotides align to TRBD2. Germline loops: CDR1 LNHDA, CDR2 SQIVND (reference sequence). The CDR3 is 15 amino acids. J gave up 5 bases and V 4 bases, and 8 bases lay outside the gene matches.